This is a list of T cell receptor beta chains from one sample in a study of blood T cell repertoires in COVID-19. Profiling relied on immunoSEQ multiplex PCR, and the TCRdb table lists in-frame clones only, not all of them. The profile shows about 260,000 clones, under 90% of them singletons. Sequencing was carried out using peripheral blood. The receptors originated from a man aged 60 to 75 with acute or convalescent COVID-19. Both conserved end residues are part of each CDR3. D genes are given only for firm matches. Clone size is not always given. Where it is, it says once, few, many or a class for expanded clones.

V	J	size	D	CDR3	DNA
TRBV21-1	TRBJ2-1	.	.	CASTTGPASGSPYNEQFF	TGTGCCAGCACTACCGGACCGGCTAGCGGGAGTCCCTACAATGAGCAGTTCTTC
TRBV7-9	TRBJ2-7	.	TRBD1	CASSTTTGFGSYEQYF	TGTGCCAGCAGCACCACGACAGGGTTCGGCTCCTACGAGCAGTACTTC
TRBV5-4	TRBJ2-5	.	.	CASSLASGSKETQYF	TGTGCCAGCAGCTTGGCGTCAGGGTCTAAAGAGACCCAGTACTTC
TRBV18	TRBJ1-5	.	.	CASSQDTNQPQHF	TGTGCCAGCTCACAAGACACCAATCAGCCCCAGCATTTT
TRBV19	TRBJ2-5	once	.	CASSTGTLGETQYF	TGTGCCAGTTCGACAGGGACTTTAGGAGAGACCCAGTACTTC
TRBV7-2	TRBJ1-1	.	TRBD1	CASSRQGARVMNTEAFF	TGTGCCAGCAGCCGGCAGGGGGCTCGGGTCATGAACACTGAAGCTTTCTTT
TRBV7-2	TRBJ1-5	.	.	CASSSMGGTNQPQHF	TGTGCCAGCAGCTCGATGGGGGGTACTAATCAGCCCCAGCATTTT
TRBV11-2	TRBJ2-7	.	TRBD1	CASSPGTGWHEQYF	TGTGCCAGCAGCCCGGGGACAGGGTGGCACGAGCAGTACTTC
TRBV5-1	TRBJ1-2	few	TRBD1	CASSTGQGSNYGYTF	TGCGCCAGCAGCACGGGACAGGGGTCTAACTATGGCTACACCTTC
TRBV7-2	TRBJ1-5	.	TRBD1	CASSPQTGFGVGNQPQHF	TGTGCCAGCAGCCCCCAGACAGGGTTTGGCGTAGGGAATCAGCCCCAGCATTTT
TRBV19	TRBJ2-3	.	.	CASSMGHYLTDTQYF	TGTGCCAGTAGTATGGGGCACTATTTGACAGATACGCAGTATTTT
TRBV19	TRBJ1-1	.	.	CASMTEMNTEAFF	TGTGCCAGCATGACAGAGATGAACACTGAAGCTTTCTTT
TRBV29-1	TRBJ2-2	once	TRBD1	CSGQGNTGELFF	TGCAGCGGACAGGGTAACACCGGGGAGCTGTTTTTT
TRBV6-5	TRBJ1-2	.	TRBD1	CASISRTGGDGYTF	TGTGCCAGCATTTCTCGGACAGGGGGCGATGGCTACACCTTC
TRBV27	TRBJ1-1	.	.	CASSRGGGTAAGTEAFF	TGTGCCAGCAGTCGTGGGGGAGGCACGGCGGCGGGCACTGAAGCTTTCTTT
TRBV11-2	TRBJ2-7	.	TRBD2	CASSGGPSYEQYF	TGTGCCAGCTCGGGGGGGCCTTCCTACGAGCAGTACTTC
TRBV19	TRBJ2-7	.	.	CASRGGAGTYEQYF	TGTGCCAGTCGCGGCGGGGCAGGGACCTACGAGCAGTACTTC
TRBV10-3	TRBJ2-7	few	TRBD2	CAIKASGASYEQYF	TGTGCCATCAAGGCTAGCGGGGCCTCCTACGAGCAGTACTTC
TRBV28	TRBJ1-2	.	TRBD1	CASSLLNRGRILLGGYTF	TGTGCCAGCAGTTTGCTTAACAGGGGGCGAATTTTATTAGGTGGCTACACCTTC
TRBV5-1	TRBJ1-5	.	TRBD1	CASSPDRDQPQHF	TGCGCCAGCAGCCCAGACAGGGATCAGCCCCAGCATTTT
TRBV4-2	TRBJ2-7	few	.	CASSQRADGSYEQYF	TGTGCCAGCAGCCAGCGGGCGGATGGCTCCTACGAGCAGTACTTC
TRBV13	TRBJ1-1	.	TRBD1	CASSIPQGTEAFF	TGTGCCAGCAGCATACCACAGGGGACTGAAGCTTTCTTT
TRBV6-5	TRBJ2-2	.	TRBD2	CASSYTSGGGTGELFF	TGTGCCAGCAGTTACACTTCGGGCGGGGGCACCGGGGAGCTGTTTTTT
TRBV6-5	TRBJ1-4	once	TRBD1	CASRRSEDRGLIFF	TGTGCCAGCAGGCGATCCGAGGACAGGGGGCTCATATTTTTT